One sample yielded the 15 T cell receptor beta chains listed below, sequenced in a study of CD8 T cells in ankylosing spondylitis. TCRdb reprocessed the 5' RACE reads via MiXCR and lists one record per CDR3 protein. The sample yields approximately 130,000 distinct CDR3 sequences, 7% to 10% seen once. Sequenced material: blood, either unsorted or a sorted T cell fraction (not recorded which). These receptors came from a male donor with ankylosing spondylitis or in good health (not recorded which).

This rearrangement joins TRBV20-1 to TRBJ2-3; D might be TRBD2 (5 bases). CDR1 and CDR2 from the germline V gene are DFQATT and SNEGSKA (reference sequence). The CDR3 runs 14 residues. V was clipped by 4 bases and J by 1 base, with 12 bases between them. The CDR3 loop is CSAILGLRTDTQYF. In nucleotides, the CDR3 is TGCAGTGCTATACTAGGACTTCGCACAGATACGCAGTATTTT.

The genes are TRBV5-1 and TRBJ1-2; no reliable D call. The CDR3 consists of 14 residues. The V gene lost 5 bases and the J gene lost 1 base, with 12 bases spanning the gap. Germline V gives CDR1 SGHRS, CDR2 YFSETQ. CDR3 residues: CASREGGINYGYTF. As DNA, the CDR3 is TGCGCCAGCAGAGAGGGCGGAATTAACTATGGCTACACCTTC.

The sample holds many counts of this clonotype. This chain uses TRBV5-1 with TRBJ2-2, with 7 positions matching TRBD1. The CDR3 runs 15 residues. The ends lost 4 bases at V and 0 bases at J; junction bases unmatched: 3. Germline V gene lookup returns CDR1 SGHRS and CDR2 YFSETQ. The CDR3: CASSLQGSNTGELFF. The CDR3 region has the DNA TGCGCCAGCAGCCTACAGGGGTCGAACACCGGGGAGCTGTTTTTT.

Only a few counts were recorded for this clonotype. The rearrangement uses TRBV7-2 and TRBJ2-1; D is unresolved. The V and J ends lost 1 base and 5 bases respectively, with 6 bases between them. Germline V lookup: CDR1 SGHTA, CDR2 FQGNSA. This CDR3 contains 13 residues. The CDR3 coding sequence is TGTGCCAGCAGCTTAGGGTGGGACAATGAGCAGTTCTTC. Amino acids: CASSLGWDNEQFF.

The chain couples TRBV20-1 to TRBJ2-7; 10 nucleotides match TRBD2. There are 15 residues in the CDR3. Germline V CDR1 and CDR2: DFQATT, SNEGSKA (reference sequence). The ends lost 4 bases at V and 6 bases at J; junction bases unmatched: 12. The CDR3 DNA follows: TGCAGTGCTATTTCTGCGGCTAGCGGGAGCTCCGAGCAGTACTTC. It is translated as CSAISAASGSSEQYF.

This clonotype has a count of ten or more. The chain is built from TRBV4-2 and TRBJ2-1; tentatively, D is TRBD2 (6 bases). The CDR3 totals 15 residues. Trimming took 1 base from V and 0 from J, leaving 7 bases between them. The germline V gene encodes CDR1 LGHNA and CDR2 YNFKEQ. CDR3 protein: CASSQVGSSYNEQFF. The CDR3 bases are TGTGCCAGCAGCCAAGTCGGGAGCTCCTACAATGAGCAGTTCTTC.

This clonotype was recorded many times. CDR3 protein: CSARAGSTEQYF. The CDR3 coding sequence is TGCAGTGCTAGAGCAGGGTCGACGGAGCAGTACTTC. The V gene is TRBV20-1, the J gene TRBJ2-7, with D maybe TRBD1 (5 bases). V was cut by 1 base and J by 7 bases, with 11 bases left in between. The germline gives CDR1 DFQATT, CDR2 SNEGSKA (reference sequence). The CDR3 is 12 residues long.

This clonotype was detected many times. V and J are TRBV12-3 or TRBV12-4 and TRBJ2-5; D uncertain. V was pared by 5 bases and J by 5 bases, with 18 bases between. The CDR3 runs 15 residues. CDR3 bases: TGTGCCAGCAGTCCTACCATCTCATTCTCGGAGACCCAGTACTTC. Its protein is CASSPTISFSETQYF.

This clonotype was seen many times. This chain connects TRBV20-1 to TRBJ2-7, with D unresolved. Trimming removed 2 bases from V and 3 bases from J, with 8 bases in between. CDR1 is DFQATT and CDR2 is SNEGSKA in the germline V gene (reference sequence). The length of the CDR3 is 12 residues. CDR3 in DNA: TGCAGTGCTAGACAGAGCAACTACGAGCAGTACTTC. It specifies CSARQSNYEQYF.

There are many counts of this clonotype. The chain carries TRBV20-1 and TRBJ2-2, with D perhaps given as TRBD1 or TRBD2 (6 bases each). CDR3 length equals 14 residues. The germline gives CDR1 DFQATT, CDR2 SNEGSKA (reference sequence). V was cut by 3 bases and J by 4 bases, with 12 bases left in between. The CDR3 region has the DNA TGCAGTGCTAGGGGGGGCAAGGGCACCGGGGAGCTGTTTTTT. Amino acids: CSARGGKGTGELFF.

This clonotype was observed a handful of times. The chain uses TRBV5-1 and TRBJ2-1; 7 bases align to TRBD1. Germline CDR1 is SGHRS and CDR2 is YFSETQ. The junction had 5 bases not matched to a gene; V was cut back by 0 bases and J by 2 bases. This CDR3 contains 16 residues. The CDR3 DNA is TGCGCCAGCAGCTTGGAGCAGGGGGTGGCCTACAATGAGCAGTTCTTC. Its translation is CASSLEQGVAYNEQFF. Complete variable domain (other parts from reference TRBV5-1 and TRBJ2-1): KAGVTQTPRYLIKTRGQQVTLSCSPISGHRSVSWYQQTPGQGLQFLFEYFSETQRNKGNFPGRFSGRQFSNSRSEMNVSTLELGDSALYLCASSLEQGVAYNEQFFGPGTRLTVL.

This clonotype occurred many times. The V gene is TRBV29-1, the J gene TRBJ2-3, with D unclear. The CDR3 runs to 13 residues. Trimming shortened V by 2 bases and J by 2 bases, and 8 bases separated the two germline ends. The germline gives CDR1 SQVTM, CDR2 ANQGSEA. CDR3 sequence: CSVEPRNTDTQYF. In DNA form, the CDR3 reads TGCAGCGTTGAACCCAGGAACACAGATACGCAGTATTTT.

This clonotype was detected many times. This sequence joins TRBV6-6 and TRBJ1-1; D is undetermined. CDR1 is MNHNY and CDR2 is SVGAGI in the germline V gene (reference sequence). V lost 4 bases and J 1 base, leaving 7 bases between the germline ends. The length of the CDR3 is 13 residues. The CDR3 loop is CASSSGENTEAFF. DNA for the CDR3: TGTGCCAGCAGTTCCGGGGAGAACACTGAAGCTTTCTTT.

This clonotype was seen ten or more times. V usage is TRBV20-1 and J usage is TRBJ1-4, with 11 bases aligning to TRBD1. Germline CDR1 and CDR2: DFQATT and SNEGSKA (reference sequence). The CDR3 totals 18 residues. J was trimmed by 8 bases and V by 0 bases; bases with no gene match: 14. CDR3 sequence: CSARETGTGGGVVEKLFF. CDR3 sequence (DNA): TGCAGTGCTAGAGAGACCGGGACAGGGGGAGGCGTGGTGGAAAAACTGTTTTTT.

The V gene is TRBV12-3 or TRBV12-4, the J gene TRBJ1-5; D not resolved. V lost 0 bases to trimming and J lost 4 bases, with 7 bases between them. The CDR3 has 14 amino acids. The DNA of the CDR3 is TGTGCCAGCAGTTTAGCGGGCAGAAATCAGCCCCAGCATTTT. Translating it yields CASSLAGRNQPQHF.